Below, 12 T cell receptor beta chains from the same sample are listed, as sequenced in a study of Graves' ophthalmopathy and Graves' hyperthyroidism (dated 2018 in TCRdb). TCRdb names Illumina HiSeq 2000 as the instrument used. For repertoire sequencing, the TCR beta CDR3 regions were amplified from RNA transcripts. HTBI primers and the Qiagen OneStep RT-PCR kit were used in a first-round RT-PCR, which was followed by a second-round multiplex PCR, size selection and purification. TCRdb cleaned the public reads at Q25 with fastp, built clones with MiXCR and kept in-frame beta chains. Each CDR3 protein appears once, grouped with its most common genes and DNA. Present in this sample are about 740,000 distinct CDR3 sequences, 35% to 50% of which were seen just once. The ten biggest clones cover 44% of the sample. The source material was peripheral blood. Every receptor here comes from an adult man with Graves' ophthalmopathy.

In this sample, this clonotype turned up a few times. The chain recombines TRBV7-8 with TRBJ2-7; perhaps TRBD1 as D (5 bases). V was clipped by 5 bases and J by 0 bases, with 17 bases between them. CDR3 length equals 16 residues. Germline V gene data show CDR1 as SGHVS and CDR2 as FQNEAQ. The CDR3 nucleotides read TGTGCCAGCAGCGCGAGCGACAGCACCCTCTCCTACGAGCAGTACTTC. This translates into CASSASDSTLSYEQYF.

Turning to this clonotype: The junction departs from the called germline gene at one end, perhaps through a read error. The rearrangement uses TRBV20-1 and TRBJ2-5; 8 bases align to TRBD2. CDR1 and CDR2 (germline): DFQATT, SNEGSKA (reference sequence). The CDR3 is 13 amino acids. CDR3: CSARAGAQETQYF. The DNA of the CDR3 is TGCAGTGCGAGAGCGGGAGCCCAAGAGACCCAGTACTTC.

CDR3 sequence (DNA): TGTGCCAGCAGCCTCCACAGGGGGCCAGGGAAGAACACTGAAGCTTTCTTT. The encoded protein is CASSLHRGPGKNTEAFF. This chain uses TRBV9 with TRBJ1-1; 9 bases fit TRBD1. V was pared by 4 bases and J by 1 base, with 11 bases of the junction left unmatched. CDR1 and CDR2 (germline): SGDLS, YYNGEE. CDR3 size: 17 residues.

Regarding this clonotype: Germline and junction disagree at one end, which may indicate a read error. The rearrangement links TRBV10-3 to TRBJ1-4; D gene uncertain. Germline V gene lookup returns CDR1 ENHRY and CDR2 SYGVKD. The CDR3 sequence is 17 residues long. CDR3 DNA sequence: TGTGCCAGCAGTTATTTAGCGTTCTCTGCAACTAATGAAAAACTGTTTTTT. As protein: CASSYLAFSATNEKLFF.

Many counts were recorded for this clonotype. CDR3 residues: CSVRGVQETQYF. The DNA for the CDR3 is TGCAGCGTTAGGGGGGTCCAAGAGACCCAGTACTTC. The rearrangement uses TRBV29-1 and TRBJ2-5; D is tentatively TRBD1 or TRBD2 (6 bases each). The germline V gene encodes CDR1 SQVTM and CDR2 ANQGSEA. V was cut by 5 bases and J by 1 base, with 8 bases left in between. This CDR3 is 12 amino acids long.

The gene calls are TRBV20-1 and TRBJ1-4; no firm D call. Germline CDR1 reads DFQATT; CDR2 reads SNEGSKA (reference sequence). Trimming left V 5 bases short and J 8 bases short, with 18 bases between. CDR3 size: 14 residues. As DNA, the CDR3 is TGCAGTGCTTCCCCGCCTGGGGATATCGAAAAACTGTTTTTT. Its translation is CSASPPGDIEKLFF.

The chain couples TRBV6-1 to TRBJ2-7; TRBD1 agrees at 9 bases. Germline CDR1 reads MNHNS; CDR2 reads SASEGT. The V gene end was trimmed by 4 bases and the J gene end by 3 bases; junction bases not matched to a gene: 16. This CDR3 is built from 18 residues. CDR3 in amino acids: CASSGGTGSRTSVYEQYF. The CDR3 coding sequence is TGTGCCAGCAGTGGAGGGACAGGGAGTCGGACGAGTGTCTACGAGCAGTACTTC.

The chain has TRBV12-3 or TRBV12-4 and TRBJ1-5, with unresolved D. The CDR3 length is 12 residues. V lost 5 bases and J lost 6, with 8 bases in between. The CDR3 sequence: CASSIWPQPQHF. In DNA form, the CDR3 reads TGTGCCAGCAGTATATGGCCTCAGCCCCAGCATTTT.

There are many counts of this clonotype. V and J are TRBV10-2 and TRBJ2-7; 12 positions agree with TRBD1. Germline assignment: CDR1 WSHSY and CDR2 SAAADI. The CDR3 length is 13 residues. The junction had 4 bases not matched to a gene; V was cut back by 8 bases and J by 5 bases. The chain's CDR3 is CASRDRGLHEQYF. The CDR3 DNA reads as TGCGCCAGCCGGGACAGGGGGCTACACGAGCAGTACTTC.

The chain combines TRBV24-1 with TRBJ2-5, with a tentative D call TRBD2 (6 bases). The CDR3 has 13 residues. Germline CDR1 KGHDR, CDR2 SFDVKD. CDR3 amino acids: CAPPTGLQETQYF. CDR3 DNA sequence: TGTGCTCCCCCCACGGGACTCCAAGAGACCCAGTACTTC.

V is TRBV7-2 and J is TRBJ1-2; 7 bases agree with TRBD1. Germline trimming cut 5 bases from V and 2 bases from J; bases unmatched to any gene: 8. The germline V gene has CDR1 SGHTA and CDR2 FQGNSA. The CDR3 is 15 residues long. Written as DNA, the CDR3 is TGTGCCAGCAGCGTCCGGGACAGAAACAACTATGGCTACACCTTC. Encoded protein: CASSVRDRNNYGYTF.

In the case of this clonotype: Since a much larger clone is just one base distant, this may be a read error. This chain joins TRBV24-1 and TRBJ2-7, with D maybe TRBD1 (6 bases). Germline lookup yields CDR1 KGHDR and CDR2 SFDVKD. Trimming removed 5 bases at V and 4 bases at J, with 14 bases between. There are 14 residues in the CDR3. CDR3 in amino acids: CATSGKAGEYEQYF. As DNA, the CDR3 is TGTGCCACCAGTGGTAAAGCAGGGGAATACGAGCAGTACTTC.